A single sample gave rise to the 26 T cell receptor beta chains below, sequenced in a study of T cell changes during pregnancy in multiple sclerosis. Only in-frame clones appear in the TCRdb table, and some are missing; sequencing was by immunoSEQ multiplex PCR. The table lists around 130,000 clones, about 96% of them singletons, with 0.44% in the top ten. The sample consisted of peripheral blood, taken after pregnancy. These receptors originate from a female donor with multiple sclerosis, enrolled in a pregnancy study.

This clone was detected once. V usage is TRBV28 and J usage is TRBJ1-2; 9 bases are shared with TRBD1. The CDR3 runs 13 residues. Germline trimming cut 6 bases from V and 4 bases from J; bases unmatched to any gene: 3. Per germline, CDR1 MDHEN and CDR2 SYDVKM. The CDR3 DNA sequence: TGTGCCAGCAGACCGACAGGGGGCTATGGCTACACCTTC. Amino acid sequence: CASRPTGGYGYTF.

This chain connects TRBV5-1 to TRBJ2-3; maybe TRBD2 (6 bases). Looked up from germline, CDR1 is SGHRS and CDR2 is YFSETQ. The CDR3 is 12 residues long. Trimming took 4 bases from V and 10 from J, leaving 13 bases between them. The CDR3 spells CASSIGGTAQYF. Here the CDR3 DNA reads TGCGCCAGCAGCATTGGCGGGACGGCGCAGTATTTT. Full variable domain (remainder filled in from reference TRBV5-1 and TRBJ2-3): KAGVTQTPRYLIKTRGQQVTLSCSPISGHRSVSWYQQTPGQGLQFLFEYFSETQRNKGNFPGRFSGRQFSNSRSEMNVSTLELGDSALYLCASSIGGTAQYFGPGTRLTVL.

CDR3 coding DNA: TGTGCCAGCAGGGACAGGGAAGGGGTAGGCTACACCTTC. The encoded protein is CASRDREGVGYTF. V and J are TRBV2 and TRBJ1-2; 8 nucleotides align to TRBD1. This CDR3 contains 13 residues. Germline CDR1 reads SNHLY; CDR2 reads FYNNEI. Losses at the gene ends were 6 bases for V and 8 bases for J; bases not matched to a gene: 8.

This clone was counted a single time. This chain links TRBV28 with TRBJ1-1; TRBD1 might be the D (6 bases). Germline V gene data show CDR1 as MDHEN and CDR2 as SYDVKM. The CDR3 extends over 14 amino acids. The V gene lost 3 bases and the J gene lost 1 base, with 9 bases spanning the gap. The CDR3 DNA reads as TGTGCCAGCAGTTTCTTGGACAGGAACACTGAAGCTTTCTTT. Translation: CASSFLDRNTEAFF.

This chain joins TRBV2 and TRBJ2-2; 7 nucleotides agree with TRBD1. CDR3 size: 14 residues. V lost 9 bases, J lost 1 base, and 5 bases stayed unmatched. CDR1 is SNHLY, CDR2 FYNNEI, per germline. CDR3 loop: CASSAGGNTGELFF. The DNA of the CDR3 is TGTGCCAGTTCGGCAGGGGGGAACACCGGGGAGCTGTTTTTT.

This clone was seen once. The V and J genes are TRBV5-4 and TRBJ2-1; TRBD2 matches at 10 bases. The CDR3 length is 16 residues. CDR1 and CDR2 from the germline V gene are SGHNT and YYREEE (reference sequence). The V and J ends lost 0 bases and 5 bases, in that order; junction bases with no gene match: 5. CDR3 loop: CASSLAGLAADNEQFF. The DNA for the CDR3 is TGTGCCAGCAGCTTGGCCGGACTAGCGGCAGACAATGAGCAGTTCTTC.

The CDR3, as DNA: TGTGCCAGCAGCCCGGGGACTAGCGGGTTGACAGATACGCAGTATTTT. Translating gives CASSPGTSGLTDTQYF. The chain combines TRBV11-3 with TRBJ2-3, with TRBD2 matching 12 bases. The CDR3 extends over 16 amino acids. The ends lost 5 bases at V and 3 bases at J; junction bases unmatched: 6. The germline V gene has CDR1 SGHNT and CDR2 YENEEA.

This sequence joins TRBV19 and TRBJ1-5; TRBD1 might be the D (5 bases). The CDR3 sequence is 13 residues long. V shed 7 bases and J shed 2 bases, with 9 bases lying between them. Germline CDR1 is LNHDA and CDR2 is SQIVND (reference sequence). The CDR3 reads CASMLQGNQPQHF. DNA for the CDR3: TGTGCCAGTATGTTACAGGGCAATCAGCCCCAGCATTTT. Full variable domain (remainder filled in from reference TRBV19 and TRBJ1-5): DGGITQSPKYLFRKEGQNVTLSCEQNLNHDAMYWYRQDPGQGLRLIYYSQIVNDFQKGDIAEGYSVSREKKESFPLTVTSAQKNPTAFYLCASMLQGNQPQHFGDGTRLSIL.

The CDR3 sequence is CASRGGNTEAFF. The CDR3, as DNA: TGTGCCAGCAGGGGGGGGAACACTGAAGCTTTCTTT. The rearrangement uses TRBV2 and TRBJ1-1; TRBD1 is a possible D gene (5 bases). In germline, CDR1 is SNHLY, CDR2 FYNNEI. V was shortened by 6 bases and J by 1 base, with 6 bases between the two germline ends. The CDR3 totals 12 residues.

V gene TRBV6-1 combines with J gene TRBJ2-1; 13 bases fit TRBD2. There are 17 residues in the CDR3. Germline V lookup: CDR1 MNHNS, CDR2 SASEGT. V shed 4 bases and J 3 bases; nucleotides not matched to a gene: 6. CDR3 protein: CASSGRLAGGHYNEQFF. In nucleotides, the CDR3 is TGTGCCAGCAGTGGTAGACTAGCGGGAGGCCACTACAATGAGCAGTTCTTC.

The genes are TRBV10-3 and TRBJ2-3; 7 nucleotides agree with TRBD1. The germline gives CDR1 ENHRY, CDR2 SYGVKD. V shed 0 bases, J shed 1 base, and the junction held 4 bases outside the gene matches. The CDR3 sequence is 16 residues long. The CDR3 is CAISESLRGRTDTQYF. The CDR3 DNA sequence: TGTGCCATCAGTGAGTCGTTGAGGGGGCGCACAGATACGCAGTATTTT.

J is TRBJ1-2 and V is TRBV6-5; 7 nucleotides line up with TRBD1. V was pared by 0 bases and J by 4 bases, with 2 bases of the junction left unmatched. CDR3 length: 14 amino acids. Per germline, CDR1 MNHEY and CDR2 SVGAGI. The chain's CDR3 is CASSYSTGIYGYTF. The DNA for the CDR3 is TGTGCCAGCAGTTACTCGACAGGGATCTATGGCTACACCTTC.

V usage is TRBV5-4 and J usage is TRBJ1-6; 9 bases map to TRBD1. CDR3 length: 16 amino acids. Germline V gives CDR1 SGHNT, CDR2 YYREEE (reference sequence). The J segment lost 7 bases and the V segment lost 2 bases, leaving 7 bases of the junction unmatched. The CDR3: CASSLQGALYNSPLHF. In DNA, the CDR3 is TGTGCCAGCAGCTTACAGGGGGCCCTTTACAATTCACCCCTCCACTTT.

The chain is built from TRBV19 and TRBJ2-7; D is possibly TRBD1 (6 bases). The V end was cut by 5 bases, the J end by 0 bases, with 8 bases between. This CDR3 contains 13 residues. Looked up from germline, CDR1 is LNHDA and CDR2 is SQIVND (reference sequence). CDR3 region: CASSGTPSYEQYF. For the CDR3, the DNA is TGTGCCAGTAGTGGGACACCCTCCTACGAGCAGTACTTC. The whole variable domain, remainder taken from reference TRBV19 and TRBJ2-7, is DGGITQSPKYLFRKEGQNVTLSCEQNLNHDAMYWYRQDPGQGLRLIYYSQIVNDFQKGDIAEGYSVSREKKESFPLTVTSAQKNPTAFYLCASSGTPSYEQYFGPGTRLTVT.

The rearrangement links TRBV5-8 to TRBJ2-5; D possibly corresponds to TRBD1 (5 bases). CDR1 and CDR2 from the germline V gene are SGHTS and YDEGEE. The CDR3 runs to 15 residues. The V end was cut by 1 base, the J end by 4 bases, with 14 bases between. CDR3 nucleotides: TGTGCCAGCAGCTTGAGGCAGGGCCTAAGAGAGACCCAGTACTTC. Translated, it gives CASSLRQGLRETQYF.

The chain couples TRBV2 to TRBJ1-4; D unresolved. The CDR3 covers 15 residues. The germline V and J ends were trimmed by 7 bases and 8 bases, with 20 bases remaining between them. Germline CDR1 and CDR2: SNHLY and FYNNEI. For the CDR3, the DNA is TGTGCCAGCACCGGGAGGACTCAACGGCGGGAAAAACTGTTTTTT. Translation: CASTGRTQRREKLFF.

The chain couples TRBV11-1 to TRBJ2-3; 7 bases are a match to TRBD2. The germline V gene encodes CDR1 SGHAT and CDR2 FQDESV (reference sequence). V was pared by 5 bases and J by 4 bases, with 15 bases of the junction left unmatched. CDR3 length: 17 amino acids. The CDR3 DNA reads TGTGCCAGCAGCACCGACGCCTATGGCGGGGGATCAGATACGCAGTATTTT. Encoded protein: CASSTDAYGGGSDTQYF.

CDR3 amino acids: CASSWGGNPTNEKLFF. The CDR3 region has the DNA TGTGCCAGCAGTTGGGGGGGGAACCCAACTAATGAAAAACTGTTTTTT. The chain couples TRBV28 to TRBJ1-4, with D perhaps matching TRBD1 (5 bases). Trimming removed 4 bases from V and 0 bases from J, with 12 bases in between. The CDR3 has 16 residues. Looked up from germline, CDR1 is MDHEN and CDR2 is SYDVKM.

J is TRBJ2-5 and V is TRBV4-1, with 7 positions matching TRBD2. V shed 4 bases, J shed 7 bases, and the junction held 15 bases outside the gene matches. The germline V gene encodes CDR1 MGHRA and CDR2 YSYEKL. The CDR3 is made up of 16 amino acids. CDR3 amino acids: CASSLEAGPPSRTQYF. CDR3 nucleotides: TGCGCCAGCAGCCTGGAAGCGGGACCCCCTTCAAGGACCCAGTACTTC.

The genes are TRBV6-4 and TRBJ2-3; TRBD2 aligns across 9 bases. The ends lost 0 bases at V and 7 bases at J; junction bases unmatched: 5. This CDR3 contains 15 residues. The germline CDR1 and CDR2 sequences are MRHNA and SNTAGT. CDR3 region: CASSDSWREGNTQYF. The CDR3 nucleotides are TGTGCCAGCAGTGACTCCTGGCGGGAGGGAAATACGCAGTATTTT.

CDR3 nucleotides: TGTGCCAGCAGCTTAGATCTACAGGGGGGTGGCTACACCTTC. Residues: CASSLDLQGGGYTF. The chain uses TRBV7-9 and TRBJ1-2, with TRBD1 identical over 8 bases. The CDR3 totals 14 residues. V was clipped by 1 base and J by 7 bases; unmatched bases: 5. Germline CDR1 and CDR2: SEHNR and FQNEAQ (reference sequence).

The J gene is TRBJ2-1, the V gene TRBV7-2; 13 bases are a match to TRBD2. V lost 5 bases, J lost 8 bases, and 6 bases stayed unmatched. Per germline, CDR1 SGHTA and CDR2 FQGNSA. The CDR3 runs to 15 residues. As DNA, the CDR3 is TGTGCCAGCAGCCCACGGACTAGCGGGAGCTATGAGCAGTTCTTC. Protein: CASSPRTSGSYEQFF. The variable domain in full, with the rest retrieved from reference TRBV7-2 and TRBJ2-1, is GAGVSQSPSNKVTEKGKDVELRCDPISGHTALYWYRQSLGQGLEFLIYFQGNSAPDKSGLPSDRFSAERTGGSVSTLTIQRTQQEDSAVYLCASSPRTSGSYEQFFGPGTRLTVL.

The chain recombines TRBV20-1 with TRBJ2-3; D is undetermined. CDR1 and CDR2 from the germline V gene are DFQATT and SNEGSKA (reference sequence). CDR3 size: 11 residues. V dropped 5 bases and J dropped 2 bases, with 5 bases sitting between them. The CDR3 sequence: CSAAITDTQYF. CDR3 DNA: TGCAGTGCTGCTATCACAGATACGCAGTATTTT.

The rearrangement joins TRBV7-2 to TRBJ2-1; possibly TRBD1 for D (5 bases). In germline, CDR1 is SGHTA, CDR2 FQGNSA. CDR3 length: 14 residues. V was trimmed by 1 base and J by 8 bases, leaving 12 bases between them. CDR3: CASSLVPGNHEQFF. CDR3 nucleotide sequence: TGTGCCAGCAGCTTAGTCCCAGGGAACCATGAGCAGTTCTTC.

This clone appeared once. The genes are TRBV27 and TRBJ2-7, with 11 bases fitting TRBD2. Trimming at V came to 5 bases and at J to 3 bases, leaving 3 bases not matched to a gene. The germline V gene encodes CDR1 MNHEY and CDR2 SMNVEV (reference sequence). The CDR3 covers 14 residues. DNA of the CDR3: TGTGCCAGCAGTCTACTAGCGGGAGACTACGAGCAGTACTTC. This encodes CASSLLAGDYEQYF.

The chain recombines TRBV7-9 with TRBJ2-7; TRBD1 matches 10 bases. The germline V gene has CDR1 SEHNR and CDR2 FQNEAQ (reference sequence). CDR3 length: 17 residues. V lost 0 bases and J lost 0; bases outside the gene matches: 5. The CDR3 sequence: CASSLAQGQGSSYEQYF. CDR3 nucleotide sequence: TGTGCCAGCAGCTTAGCCCAGGGACAGGGGAGCTCCTACGAGCAGTACTTC.